The clone carrying this TCR beta chain occurred once. 60 Vbeta and 13 Jbeta primers were used in PCR. Sequenced by immunoSEQ multiplex PCR; TCRdb stores in-frame clones only, minus some. The sample has hundreds of thousands of clones; 80% to 90% are singletons. The source of the sample is a study of cytomegalovirus exposure and HLA in healthy donors. V gave up 4 bases and J gave up 4 bases; unmatched junction bases: 18. Germline CDR1 is SGHNT and CDR2 is YYREEE (reference sequence). This CDR3 has 18 residues. Sequenced material: PBMCs. The chain uses TRBV5-4 and TRBJ2-5; TRBD1 matches 8 bases. The receptor was isolated from a woman between 18 and 30 years old in good health and CMV-seronegative. DNA for the CDR3: TGTGCCAGCAGCCCTGCTCTTCGGATAGGGACAGGCGGAGAGACCCAGTACTTC. As protein: CASSPALRIGTGGETQYF.